This T cell receptor beta chain is drawn from a study of T cells after yellow fever vaccination. There are 15 residues in the CDR3. Germline V gene lookup returns CDR1 MNHEY and CDR2 SVGAGI. With V trimmed by 5 bases and J by 7 bases, 8 bases remained unmatched. The table lists this clonotype with many counts. TCRdb called the 5' RACE reads again in MiXCR, with one record for every CDR3 protein. The repertoire holds around 350,000 distinct CDR3 sequences, with roughly 6.1% as singletons. This chain uses TRBV6-5 with TRBJ2-1; 10 bases align to TRBD2. This receptor was identified in a man aged 25-45 years who received the YFV17D yellow fever vaccine. The specimen comprised PBMCs, sampled 5 days after the yellow fever booster vaccination. The CDR3 region is CASSTLTSGYNEQFF. The DNA of the CDR3 is TGTGCCAGCAGTACTCTGACTAGCGGGTATAATGAGCAGTTCTTC.